This TCR beta chain was recorded in a study of blood T cell repertoires in COVID-19. Study-level information: Donors in the United States, Italy and Spain gave samples during acute or convalescent COVID-19. PBMCs, B-cell-depleted T cells, or T cells provided the cDNA or gDNA that made up the material.

Original processing notes: Nucleated cell counts were estimated from reference gene primer amplification. TCRdb's table, derived via immunoSEQ multiplex PCR, lists solely in-frame clones and lacks some. Clone size and the V and J calls come from that table; the DNA yielded D and trimming. The repertoire includes around 200,000 clones, around 80% of them detected once, and roughly an eighth sits in the top ten. The CDR3 runs to 12 residues. The germline V gene encodes CDR1 SGDLS and CDR2 YYNGEE. V shed 7 bases, J shed 2 bases, and the junction held 3 bases outside the gene matches. The source of this sequence is a man younger than 45 with active or convalescent COVID-19. The V call is TRBV9, the J call TRBJ2-7, with TRBD1 identical over 7 bases. Input material: peripheral blood. The CDR3 region has the DNA TGTGCCAGCTCGGGACAGACCTACGAGCAGTACTTC. Translation: CASSGQTYEQYF.